These 25 T cell receptor beta chains originate from one sample sequenced in a study of post-analysis software for immune sequencing data (dated by TCRdb to about 2015). No cognate antigen is known for these TCRs. On the study overall, not on this receptor specifically: Roughly 5 TRBV segments, including TRBV5-6, TRBV5-1 and TRBV20-1, were significantly more frequent in patients than controls.

Receptor amplification or capture employed PCR. The reads were generated on an Illumina HiSeq 2500. To reduce PCR and sequencing biases, unique molecular identifiers were incorporated into the TCR beta cDNA libraries. Using fastp at Q25 and MiXCR, TCRdb reprocessed the public reads and kept productive beta chains. CDR3 protein sequences are deduplicated, and each keeps its most common genes and DNA. Present in this sample are roughly 870,000 distinct CDR3 sequences, approximately 53% of which were seen just once. Approximately 4.4% of the sample goes to the ten largest clones. Sequencing used blood. The receptors were sampled from a girl aged 10 to 17 with multiple sclerosis.

The genes are TRBV5-1 and TRBJ2-7, with 13 bases that match TRBD2. Germline CDR1 SGHRS, CDR2 YFSETQ. J lost 5 bases, V lost 1 base, and 6 bases had no gene match. CDR3 length: 16 residues. This CDR3 reads CASSLSTSGGYHEQYF. In nucleotides, the CDR3 is TGCGCCAGCAGCTTGTCGACTAGCGGGGGGTACCACGAGCAGTACTTC.

This clonotype has only a few counts. The chain joins TRBV5-1 to TRBJ2-7, with 11 nucleotides matching TRBD1. From germline, CDR1 is SGHRS and CDR2 YFSETQ. CDR3 size: 15 residues. V dropped 5 bases and J dropped 3; count of bases not matched to a gene: 7. The CDR3 reads CASSPGQGAHYEQYF. CDR3 sequence (DNA): TGCGCCAGCAGTCCCGGACAGGGGGCGCACTACGAGCAGTACTTC. Complete variable domain (other parts from reference TRBV5-1 and TRBJ2-7): KAGVTQTPRYLIKTRGQQVTLSCSPISGHRSVSWYQQTPGQGLQFLFEYFSETQRNKGNFPGRFSGRQFSNSRSEMNVSTLELGDSALYLCASSPGQGAHYEQYFGPGTRLTVT.

The V call is TRBV10-3, the J call TRBJ2-3; D may correspond to TRBD1 or TRBD2 (5 bases each). Deletions cut 5 bases from V and 2 bases from J, with 14 bases between. This CDR3 is built from 15 residues. Germline V gene data show CDR1 as ENHRY and CDR2 as SYGVKD. CDR3 sequence reads: CAISTGTGSTDTQYF. CDR3 nucleotides: TGTGCCATCAGTACCGGGACGGGTTCCACAGATACGCAGTATTTT.

The V and J genes are TRBV7-9 and TRBJ2-5; TRBD2 matches 7 bases. V was pared by 0 bases and J by 2 bases, with 6 bases of the junction left unmatched. The length of the CDR3 is 16 residues. CDR1 and CDR2 (germline): SEHNR, FQNEAQ (reference sequence). The CDR3: CASSLAGGTVQETQYF. Written as DNA, the CDR3 is TGTGCCAGCAGCTTAGCGGGGGGGACTGTACAAGAGACCCAGTACTTC.

The chain carries TRBV29-1 and TRBJ2-7; D is unclear. V lost 1 base and J 2 bases, leaving 9 bases between the germline ends. From germline, CDR1 is SQVTM and CDR2 ANQGSEA. The CDR3 length is 13 residues. The chain's CDR3 is CSVEGPIPYEQYF. The CDR3 DNA sequence: TGCAGCGTTGAAGGACCGATTCCCTACGAGCAGTACTTC.

A single count supports this clonotype. The rearrangement joins TRBV27 to TRBJ2-7; either TRBD1 or TRBD2 may supply D (5 bases each). Trimming removed 2 bases at V and 4 bases at J, with 15 bases between. The CDR3 is made up of 15 amino acids. The germline CDR1 and CDR2 sequences are MNHEY and SMNVEV (reference sequence). In DNA, the CDR3 is TGTGCCAGCAGTTTAGGAAGGGGAGACCCATACGAGCAGTACTTC. It encodes CASSLGRGDPYEQYF.

The genes are TRBV7-2 and TRBJ1-1; TRBD1 agrees at 8 bases. The CDR3 contains 17 residues. With 4 bases clipped from V and 3 bases from J, the junction kept 13 bases outside the gene matches. Germline assignment: CDR1 SGHTA and CDR2 FQGNSA. CDR3 in DNA: TGTGCCAGCAGCTCCCTCCCCAGGGGGCCTTTGCACACTGAAGCTTTCTTT. Protein: CASSSLPRGPLHTEAFF.

This clonotype occurred a few times. At one of its ends the junction is not consistent with the germline gene, which may arise from a read error. J is TRBJ1-2 and V is TRBV15; 7 bases match TRBD1. CDR3 length equals 14 residues. The germline V gene encodes CDR1 LNHNV and CDR2 YYDKDF (reference sequence). The chain's CDR3 is CAASPQTGAYGYTF. The DNA of the CDR3 is TGTGCCGCCAGCCCACAAACAGGGGCCTATGGCTACACCTTC.

This clonotype turned up a few times. This chain joins TRBV10-3 and TRBJ2-3; tentatively, D is TRBD2 (6 bases). This CDR3 contains 13 residues. The germline V and J ends were trimmed by 10 bases and 2 bases, with 13 bases remaining between them. Looked up from germline, CDR1 is ENHRY and CDR2 is SYGVKD. The chain's CDR3 is CATRRDSTDTQYF. The CDR3 DNA is TGTGCCACCCGAAGGGACTCCACAGATACGCAGTATTTT.

The rearrangement links TRBV7-2 to TRBJ2-4; D is ambiguous. V lost 1 base and J 3 bases, leaving 13 bases between the germline ends. This CDR3 has 16 residues. Germline V gene lookup returns CDR1 SGHTA and CDR2 FQGNSA. The CDR3 nucleotides are TGTGCCAGCAGCTTAGAAGGGTACAGAGTCAAAAACATTCAGTACTTC. Amino acid sequence: CASSLEGYRVKNIQYF.

The chain carries TRBV5-1 and TRBJ2-7; no clear D gene. Trimming left V 7 bases short and J 0 bases short, with 17 bases between. The CDR3 covers 15 residues. Germline assignment: CDR1 SGHRS and CDR2 YFSETQ. The CDR3 DNA is TGCGCCAGCTCCATTTGGAATCCTCGCTCCTACGAGCAGTACTTC. The encoded protein is CASSIWNPRSYEQYF.

The CDR3 region has the DNA TGTGCCCGGTCCGAGGAGGGGAACACAGATACGCAGTATTTT. Translated, it gives CARSEEGNTDTQYF. The V and J genes are TRBV30 and TRBJ2-3; D possibly corresponds to TRBD2 (6 bases). Germline V lookup: CDR1 GTSNPN, CDR2 SVGIG (reference sequence). This CDR3 has 14 residues. V lost 8 bases, J lost 2 bases, and 17 bases lay in between.

The V call is TRBV20-1, the J call TRBJ2-1, with 9 bases fitting TRBD1. The DNA matches TRBJ2-7 better at its end, which makes the J call doubtful. Per the germline V gene, CDR1 is DFQATT and CDR2 is SNEGSKA (reference sequence). The CDR3 has 14 amino acids. DNA for the CDR3: TGCAGTGCTCCGACAGGGGGATGGGCCTACGAGCAGTACTTC. It yields the protein CSAPTGGWAYEQYF.

This clonotype was detected a few times. This sequence joins TRBV20-1 and TRBJ2-4; 9 positions match TRBD2. The J call is uncertain, as TRBJ2-7 better fits the DNA end. This CDR3 spans 14 amino acids. Per germline, CDR1 DFQATT and CDR2 SNEGSKA (reference sequence). Here the CDR3 reads CSAITSGRPYEQYF. The CDR3 nucleotides read TGCAGTGCTATTACTAGCGGGCGACCCTACGAGCAGTACTTC.

This clonotype has more than one count but fewer than ten. The chain carries TRBV11-1 and TRBJ2-1; perhaps TRBD1 as D (6 bases). CDR3 length: 14 amino acids. Between the trimmed V and J ends, which lost 5 bases and 2 bases, there was a span of 10 bases. Looked up from germline, CDR1 is SGHAT and CDR2 is FQDESV (reference sequence). The CDR3: CASSIRTAYNEQFF. In DNA, the CDR3 is TGTGCCAGCAGCATAAGGACAGCCTACAATGAGCAGTTCTTC. Together with reference TRBV11-1 and TRBJ2-1, the CDR3 gives the full variable domain: EAEVAQSPRYKITEKSQAVAFWCDPISGHATLYWYRQILGQGPELLVQFQDESVVDDSQLPKDRFSAERLKGVDSTLKIQPAELGDSAMYLCASSIRTAYNEQFFGPGTRLTVL.

V usage is TRBV5-1 and J usage is TRBJ1-2; D is perhaps TRBD1 (6 bases). Looked up from germline, CDR1 is SGHRS and CDR2 is YFSETQ. CDR3 length equals 13 residues. V was pared by 3 bases and J by 4 bases, with 10 bases between. The CDR3 sequence is CASSSQGTYGYTF. CDR3 nucleotide sequence: TGCGCCAGCAGCTCACAGGGAACCTATGGCTACACCTTC.

The CDR3 here is CASSLPGNRGLNTEAFF. CDR3 sequence (DNA): TGTGCCAGCAGCTTACCGGGAAACAGGGGATTGAACACTGAAGCTTTCTTT. The rearrangement joins TRBV7-9 to TRBJ1-1, with TRBD1 matching over 7 bases. The CDR3 contains 17 residues. V dropped 2 bases and J dropped 0; count of bases not matched to a gene: 9. Germline V CDR1 and CDR2: SEHNR, FQNEAQ (reference sequence).

This clonotype has ten or more counts. V is TRBV15 and J is TRBJ2-5; no definite D call. V dropped 0 bases and J dropped 5 bases, with 7 bases sitting between them. Per the germline V gene, CDR1 is LNHNV and CDR2 is YYDKDF (reference sequence). This CDR3 contains 13 residues. The DNA for the CDR3 is TGTGCCACCAGCAGAGATCCCGGCGAGACCCAGTACTTC. Translation gives CATSRDPGETQYF.

V is TRBV7-8 and J is TRBJ2-7; D is possibly TRBD1 (5 bases). Germline V gene lookup returns CDR1 SGHVS and CDR2 FQNEAQ. Deletions cut 2 bases from V and 3 bases from J, with 14 bases between. CDR3 length: 15 amino acids. In nucleotides, the CDR3 is TGTGCCAGCAGCTTATCGGCAGGGCAGGGCTACGAGCAGTACTTC. Translating gives CASSLSAGQGYEQYF.

This clonotype showed up just a few times. The chain joins TRBV29-1 to TRBJ1-5, with D uncertain. The CDR3 totals 14 residues. Trimming took 4 bases from V and 3 from J, leaving 13 bases between them. Germline lookup yields CDR1 SQVTM and CDR2 ANQGSEA. This CDR3 reads CSVVSSLPNQPQHF. CDR3 bases: TGCAGCGTTGTGAGCAGCCTACCCAATCAGCCCCAGCATTTT.

This clonotype was detected ten times or more. V gene TRBV10-3 combines with J gene TRBJ2-5; weak D call: TRBD2 (6 bases). Trimming removed 10 bases at V and 2 bases at J, with 14 bases between. This CDR3 comprises 13 residues. CDR1 and CDR2 (germline): ENHRY, SYGVKD. Here the CDR3 reads CATASGFQETQYF. The CDR3 nucleotides are TGTGCCACGGCGAGCGGGTTTCAAGAGACCCAGTACTTC.

This clonotype was seen only a few times. The chain links TRBV6-5 to TRBJ2-7, with D tentatively TRBD2 (6 bases). The ends were cut back, 4 bases at V and 0 bases at J, with 13 bases in the middle. Germline assignment: CDR1 MNHEY and CDR2 SVGAGI. This CDR3 contains 15 residues. The CDR3 sequence is CASSFYSGSSYEQYF. DNA of the CDR3: TGTGCCAGCAGTTTTTATTCCGGGAGCTCCTACGAGCAGTACTTC.

V and J are TRBV29-1 and TRBJ2-2; TRBD2 aligns across 10 bases. The germline CDR1 and CDR2 sequences are SQVTM and ANQGSEA. The trim removed 4 bases at V and 3 bases at J, leaving 5 bases unmatched. This CDR3 is 15 amino acids long. The CDR3 region has the DNA TGCAGCGTTGCTACCGGACTAGCGGACACCGGGGAGCTGTTTTTT. It translates to CSVATGLADTGELFF.

The chain carries TRBV20-1 and TRBJ2-7, with 10 bases aligning to TRBD2. Per the germline V gene, CDR1 is DFQATT and CDR2 is SNEGSKA (reference sequence). J was trimmed by 4 bases and V by 5 bases; bases with no gene match: 5. CDR3 length: 13 residues. The CDR3 here is CSALQREGYEQYF. The CDR3 DNA sequence: TGCAGTGCTTTGCAGCGGGAGGGGTACGAGCAGTACTTC.

The rearrangement uses TRBV29-1 and TRBJ2-7; 10 bases fit TRBD1. The CDR3 is 13 amino acids. The germline CDR1 and CDR2 sequences are SQVTM and ANQGSEA. V lost 4 bases, J lost 6 bases, and 6 bases stayed unmatched. The CDR3: CSVVGTGASEQYF. CDR3 nucleotide sequence: TGCAGCGTTGTTGGGACAGGGGCCAGCGAGCAGTACTTC.